The 17 T cell receptor beta chains reported below all come from one sample, sequenced in a study of T cell responses to AZD1222 COVID-19 vaccine. Clones were read by immunoSEQ multiplex PCR, and TCRdb kept only the in-frame ones, dropping some. The repertoire holds about 54,000 clones, with 84% as singletons. Sample: peripheral blood, taken on day 0 of AZD1222 vaccination. Receptor source: an adult in good health.

The chain recombines TRBV5-4 with TRBJ1-4, with D unresolved. The CDR3 runs to 15 residues. CDR1 is SGHNT, CDR2 YYREEE, per germline (reference sequence). Between the trimmed V and J ends, which lost 2 bases and 7 bases, there was a span of 15 bases. Here the CDR3 DNA reads TGTGCCAGCAGCTTCGAGGGTTATCCGTCTGAAAAACTGTTTTTT. Translation: CASSFEGYPSEKLFF.

The rearrangement joins TRBV5-5 to TRBJ2-5; no clear D. Germline V gene lookup returns CDR1 SGHKS and CDR2 YYEKEE (reference sequence). The length of the CDR3 is 13 residues. Deletions cut 2 bases from V and 6 bases from J, with 11 bases between. CDR3 sequence reads: CASSLEPQKTQYF. In DNA, the CDR3 is TGTGCCAGCAGCTTAGAACCGCAAAAGACCCAGTACTTC.

In this sample, this clone turned up a few times. The V call is TRBV7-9, the J call TRBJ2-5, with 8 bases aligning to TRBD1. This CDR3 region has 18 residues. Unmatched junction bases numbered 16, after V lost 7 bases and J lost 0 bases. Germline CDR1 and CDR2: SEHNR and FQNEAQ (reference sequence). The CDR3 reads CASTGRRWGTGNQETQYF. Here the CDR3 DNA reads TGTGCCAGCACCGGAAGACGGTGGGGGACAGGTAACCAAGAGACCCAGTACTTC.

CDR3 residues: CASSRTGAPSSTDTQYF. Written as DNA, the CDR3 is TGTGCCAGTAGTCGGACAGGGGCCCCTTCTAGCACAGATACGCAGTATTTT. This chain connects TRBV19 to TRBJ2-3; 9 bases match TRBD1. The CDR3 runs to 17 residues. Germline V CDR1 and CDR2: LNHDA, SQIVND (reference sequence). Trimming cost V 5 bases and J 0 bases; bases outside gene matches: 9.

V gene TRBV5-4 combines with J gene TRBJ1-1; 9 bases are shared with TRBD1. Germline CDR1 is SGHNT and CDR2 is YYREEE (reference sequence). This CDR3 comprises 16 residues. V dropped 0 bases and J dropped 3; count of bases not matched to a gene: 6. The CDR3 coding sequence is TGTGCCAGCAGCTTGGAGGTGGACAGGGGAGACACTGAAGCTTTCTTT. This encodes CASSLEVDRGDTEAFF. Full variable domain (rest looked up from reference TRBV5-4 and TRBJ1-1): ETGVTQSPTHLIKTRGQQVTLRCSSQSGHNTVSWYQQALGQGPQFIFQYYREEENGRGNFPPRFSGLQFPNYSSELNVNALELDDSALYLCASSLEVDRGDTEAFFGQGTRLTVV.

The V call is TRBV27, the J call TRBJ1-3, with D hard to call. CDR1 and CDR2 from the germline V gene are MNHEY and SMNVEV (reference sequence). Trimming took off 0 bases at V and 0 bases at J, with 9 bases between the two ends. The CDR3 sequence is 16 residues long. In nucleotides, the CDR3 is TGTGCCAGCAGTTTATCGTCGGTGAGCTCTGGAAACACCATATATTTT. It specifies CASSLSSVSSGNTIYF.

This chain connects TRBV4-3 to TRBJ1-1, with D unclear. Trimming pared 1 base from V and 5 bases from J, leaving 5 bases between. Germline values: CDR1 LGHNA, CDR2 YSLEER. The CDR3 covers 12 residues. CDR3 residues: CASSQGRTEAFF. In DNA, the CDR3 is TGCGCCAGCAGCCAAGGAAGGACTGAAGCTTTCTTT.

This sequence joins TRBV5-1 and TRBJ1-6, with 8 bases that match TRBD1. Trimming cost V 4 bases and J 7 bases; bases outside gene matches: 7. The CDR3 spans 15 residues. Germline assignment: CDR1 SGHRS and CDR2 YFSETQ. CDR3 region: CASSLQGAGNSPLHF. CDR3 in DNA: TGCGCCAGCAGCCTCCAGGGGGCAGGCAATTCACCCCTCCACTTT.

The sample holds one count of this clone. The rearrangement uses TRBV20-1 and TRBJ2-1, with D maybe TRBD1 (6 bases). Trimming took 3 bases from V and 4 from J, leaving 13 bases between them. Germline V gives CDR1 DFQATT, CDR2 SNEGSKA (reference sequence). The CDR3 contains 14 residues. This CDR3 is CSASGQGSYNEQFF. CDR3 sequence (DNA): TGCAGTGCTAGTGGGCAGGGGTCGTACAATGAGCAGTTCTTC.

CDR3 bases: TGCGCCAGCAGCTCGGCGGGGACACCTAATCAGCCCCAGCATTTT. Translating it yields CASSSAGTPNQPQHF. The J gene is TRBJ1-5, the V gene TRBV5-1, with a weak D call TRBD1 (6 bases). Trimming left V 3 bases short and J 4 bases short, with 14 bases between. This CDR3 has 15 residues. The germline V gene encodes CDR1 SGHRS and CDR2 YFSETQ.

This chain uses TRBV27 with TRBJ2-7; the D gene is possibly TRBD2 (5 bases). V dropped 2 bases and J dropped 3 bases, with 8 bases sitting between them. CDR3 length: 13 residues. The germline V gene encodes CDR1 MNHEY and CDR2 SMNVEV (reference sequence). DNA for the CDR3: TGTGCCAGCAGTTTAGAGGGATTCTACGAGCAGTACTTC. Translating it yields CASSLEGFYEQYF.

This clone was picked up one time. The chain joins TRBV4-3 to TRBJ1-1; D gene uncertain. Trimming left V 0 bases short and J 1 base short, with 3 bases between. CDR1 is LGHNA, CDR2 YSLEER, per germline. The length of the CDR3 is 13 residues. The CDR3 nucleotides are TGCGCCAGCAGCCAAGATCGGAACACTGAAGCTTTCTTT. It yields the protein CASSQDRNTEAFF.

The chain uses TRBV29-1 and TRBJ2-7, with a weak D call TRBD2 (5 bases). The V and J ends lost 4 bases and 3 bases respectively, with 19 bases between them. CDR1 and CDR2 from the germline V gene are SQVTM and ANQGSEA. The CDR3 extends over 15 amino acids. The CDR3 DNA is TGCAGCGTTGCAGGCATGACGGGGATTTACTACGAGCAGTACTTC. Its protein product is CSVAGMTGIYYEQYF.

The chain combines TRBV27 with TRBJ2-1; D possibly uses TRBD1 or TRBD2 (5 bases each). Trimming removed 7 bases from V and 0 bases from J, with 16 bases in between. Per germline, CDR1 MNHEY and CDR2 SMNVEV (reference sequence). CDR3 size: 16 residues. The CDR3 DNA reads as TGTGCCAGCATCCCGTCTGGGGGTAGCTCCTACAATGAGCAGTTCTTC. It encodes CASIPSGGSSYNEQFF.

J is TRBJ1-5 and V is TRBV2, with D perhaps TRBD1 (6 bases). V lost 4 bases, J lost 4 bases, and 11 bases lay in between. The germline V gene has CDR1 SNHLY and CDR2 FYNNEI. CDR3 size: 14 residues. CDR3 sequence reads: CASSGNRVNQPQHF. CDR3 coding DNA: TGTGCCAGCAGTGGAAACAGGGTTAATCAGCCCCAGCATTTT.

This chain joins TRBV20-1 and TRBJ2-7; 7 bases are a match to TRBD2. The CDR3 is 16 residues long. J gave up 0 bases and V 3 bases, and 11 bases lay outside the gene matches. Per germline, CDR1 DFQATT and CDR2 SNEGSKA (reference sequence). CDR3 sequence reads: CSASIGLRGISYEQYF. CDR3 bases: TGCAGTGCTAGTATAGGGCTGCGGGGGATCTCCTACGAGCAGTACTTC.

This chain joins TRBV5-1 and TRBJ2-2; D is undetermined. Germline V gene sequence: CDR1 SGHRS, CDR2 YFSETQ. Trimming cost V 1 base and J 4 bases, with 11 bases left between them. The CDR3 totals 15 residues. Here the CDR3 reads CASSLKGSPTGELFF. Written as DNA, the CDR3 is TGCGCCAGCAGCTTGAAAGGGTCGCCCACCGGGGAGCTGTTTTTT.